The source of this T cell receptor beta chain is a study of T cells in Graves' hyperthyroidism and ophthalmopathy (dated by TCRdb to between 2017 and 2020). Context from the whole study: Peripheral blood samples were taken at initial diagnosis, before any treatment was given. After blood sampling, hyperthyroidism patients were treated with methimazole at a starting dose of 30 mg daily, and ophthalmopathy patients were treated with high-dose intravenous methylprednisolone. To identify TCR V-J signatures that set the groups apart, the researchers used a discovery cohort of 100 patients, made up of 40 to 45 with Graves' ophthalmopathy and some 58 with stable Graves' hyperthyroidism. In addition, the study compared T-cell repertoires in thyroid tissue and in blood from roughly 6 Graves' hyperthyroidism patients. The 95 to 100 discovery patients were randomly divided into training and test sets at a 7:3 ratio. According to the paper, TCR Vbeta CDR3 sequencing was carried out on some 140 peripheral blood samples, which came from some 41 ophthalmopathy, some 73 hyperthyroidism and some 17 progressor patients. Prospective prediction of ophthalmopathy was tested in an independent validation cohort of 18 to 20 hyperthyroidism patients and 17 patients who later progressed to ophthalmopathy. Overall study outcomes, separate from this receptor: Most expanded thyroid clonotypes (frequency above 0.001) were also found in blood, which suggests that blood repertoires may mirror thyroid immune responses. A 13 V-J signature model separated ophthalmopathy from stable hyperthyroidism, with 87.88% sensitivity and roughly 81% specificity in cross-validation and 80%/75% in testing. Sample size was not statistically predetermined, and investigators were not blinded to group allocation. During validation, the model predicted progression to ophthalmopathy a median of roughly 7.1 months ahead of onset, with around 70% sensitivity and less than 85% specificity.

This clonotype was recorded at least ten times. Its antigen remains undetermined. Per-base quality was not reported, and no clone a single base away is much larger than it. TCR beta CDR3 regions were amplified from RNA transcripts. For the first round of RT-PCR on the TCR CDR3, the HTBI primer set was used together with the Qiagen OneStep RT-PCR kit. Libraries were constructed in a second round of multiplex PCR, after which size selection and purification were performed. Libraries were sequenced paired-end with 100 bp reads on an Illumina HiSeq2000. On the authors' methods: SOAPnuke was used to process the raw data, removing reads that contained adapters or uncalled bases, had a mean Phred below 15, or lacked an exact match to the constant primer or identifier. COPE v1.2.5 was used to merge the high-quality paired reads, and each unique nucleotide sequence was defined as a clonotype. MiTCR v1.1 was used to align clonotypes to the IMGT TRBV, TRBD and TRBJ reference segments. Analysis was restricted to V-J combinations with a frequency above 0.0001, which covered 99% to 99.2% of repertoires. A TCS score was defined as the ratio between F50 (clonal expansion) and ExV (chaos), using BLOSUM62-based TCRdist between CDR3 peptides within each V-J. Welch's t-statistics and random forest reduced just over 500 V-J features to about 12, which were used in a naive Bayes classifier (R e1071). The similarity between thyroid and blood repertoires was quantified using the Morisita-Horn index. The public reads were reanalyzed by TCRdb: fastp trimming at Q25, MiXCR alignment, in-frame beta chains only. Every entry covers one CDR3 protein and lists the most common genes and DNA from its rows. The V and J calls here are based on TCRdb, not the publication. Counted in this sample were 35,000 to 45,000 distinct CDR3 sequences; 50% to 55% of them appeared once. The ten largest clonotypes hold roughly 15% of the sample.

V loses 3 bases, J loses 7 bases, and the germline ends lie 13 bases apart. The cysteine opens and the phenylalanine closes a CDR3 of 13 amino acids. Only the CDR3 part of the read is kept: 39 bases, read in frame from the first base. CDR1 GTSNPN and CDR2 SVGIG were looked up in the germline V gene (reference sequence). Ophthalmopathy patients had moderately to severely active disease, Clinical Activity Score of at least 3, NOSPECS grade of at least 4, and duration under 3 months. Exclusion was applied to patients with uncontrolled infections, other autoimmune diseases, pregnancy or lactation. Diagnoses were established on the basis of clinical symptoms, serum thyroxine and TRAb, thyroid ultrasound, and orbital computed tomography. Ficoll-Paque density gradient centrifugation was used to isolate PBMCs from 8.5 to 10 ml of fresh peripheral blood. Total RNA was extracted using Trizol reagent, and RNA quality was assessed on an Agilent 2100 Bioanalyzer.

Recombination joined TRBV30 with TRBJ1-5; the D region possibly corresponds to TRBD1 (6 bases align). Sequencing was carried out using blood. The receptor was isolated from a man aged 40-50 years with Graves' ophthalmopathy. The nucleotide sequence reads as follows: TGTGCCTGGAGAGCAGGGGCGGGCCAGCCCCAGCATTTT. Protein translation: CAWRAGAGQPQHF.